This T cell receptor (beta chain) was sequenced for a study of T cells in women clearing cervical HPV infection. Study information: For cases, blood was sampled a median about 140 days after lesion detection, interquartile range about 90 to 200 days.

Trimming pared 0 bases from V and 6 bases from J, leaving 10 bases between. Germline loops: CDR1 SGHRS, CDR2 YFSETQ. The CDR3 has 15 amino acids. With regard to this clone: The CDR3 is cut off 3 residues early in the read; its end comes from the germline J gene.

Average input was approximately 1,100 ng genomic DNA for immunoSEQ TCR beta CDR3 amplification. Method: immunoSEQ multiplex PCR; TCRdb's copy keeps in-frame clones and lacks some. This repertoire includes tens of thousands of clones. The chain is built from TRBV5-1 and TRBJ1-6, with D hard to call. The sample was blood buffy coat. The receptor's source is a woman between 18 and 69 years old with a cervical HPV16 infection that either progressed to CIN3+ or cleared (not recorded which). The sequenced CDR3 bases are TGCGCCAGCAGCTTGGATGGCAGGTCTAATTCACCC. Residues: CASSLDGRSNSP. In full, the CDR3 reads CASSLDGRSNSPLHF.